These 31 T cell receptor beta chains were sequenced from one sample in a study of blood T cell repertoires in COVID-19. Libraries were prepared by immunoSEQ multiplex PCR; TCRdb keeps only in-frame clonotypes and omits some of them. Here the sample spans approximately 200,000 clones, approximately 86% being singletons. The material sequenced was PBMCs or T cells enriched from blood (not recorded which). These receptors all come from a man aged 18 to 29 with acute COVID-19.

V usage is TRBV30 and J usage is TRBJ2-7; 10 bases agree with TRBD1. Germline V CDR1 and CDR2: GTSNPN, SVGIG (reference sequence). This CDR3 has 15 residues. J was trimmed by 4 bases and V by 1 base; bases with no gene match: 7. This CDR3 is CAWSGVRQGAYEQYF. CDR3 nucleotides: TGTGCCTGGAGTGGGGTTAGACAGGGGGCTTACGAGCAGTACTTC.

This clone was observed a single time. The V call is TRBV6-5, the J call TRBJ2-1; D is perhaps TRBD2 (5 bases). Trimming left V 2 bases short and J 4 bases short, with 12 bases between. Germline V gives CDR1 MNHEY, CDR2 SVGAGI. The CDR3 sequence is 15 residues long. The DNA for the CDR3 is TGTGCCAGCAGTTACGGGCACTCGGGATACAATGAGCAGTTCTTC. Amino acids: CASSYGHSGYNEQFF.

DNA for the CDR3: TGTGCCAGCAGTTTAGGACTGGGAGAGCAGTACTTC. This translates into CASSLGLGEQYF. The chain employs TRBV28 and TRBJ2-7; D possibly corresponds to TRBD2 (5 bases). There are 12 residues in the CDR3. The V end was cut by 2 bases, the J end by 7 bases, with 9 bases between. The V gene's germline CDR1 is MDHEN and CDR2 SYDVKM.

V usage is TRBV7-3 and J usage is TRBJ2-1, with D possibly TRBD1 on 6 matching bases. The ends were cut back, 6 bases at V and 5 bases at J, with 17 bases in the middle. Germline V lookup: CDR1 SGHTA, CDR2 FQGTGA. This CDR3 contains 15 residues. The CDR3 region is CASSPAGTSDNEQFF. The CDR3 bases are TGTGCCAGCAGTCCCGCCGGGACATCCGACAATGAGCAGTTCTTC.

This clone has just a few counts. The genes are TRBV10-3 and TRBJ1-1; 8 bases match TRBD1. There are 16 residues in the CDR3. V lost 10 bases to trimming and J lost 0 bases; unmatched junction nucleotides: 13. Per the germline V gene, CDR1 is ENHRY and CDR2 is SYGVKD. The CDR3 reads CATLDRGVPMNTEAFF. The DNA for the CDR3 is TGTGCCACTTTAGACAGGGGAGTCCCAATGAACACTGAAGCTTTCTTT.

The chain carries TRBV9 and TRBJ1-2; D gene uncertain. Germline V lookup: CDR1 SGDLS, CDR2 YYNGEE. Trimming took off 4 bases at V and 0 bases at J, with 4 bases between the two ends. The CDR3 loop spans 12 amino acids. The CDR3 DNA reads TGTGCCAGCAGCCAGGCTAACTATGGCTACACCTTC. The encoded protein is CASSQANYGYTF.

The chain joins TRBV7-2 to TRBJ2-7, with 8 positions matching TRBD1. The CDR3 runs 14 residues. Germline assignment: CDR1 SGHTA and CDR2 FQGNSA. Unmatched junction bases numbered 6, after V lost 6 bases and J lost 2 bases. CDR3 nucleotides: TGTGCCAGCAGTTCGACAGGGGAAGCCTACGAGCAGTACTTC. Translation: CASSSTGEAYEQYF.

The chain combines TRBV14 with TRBJ2-5, with D perhaps TRBD1 (5 bases). This CDR3 comprises 15 residues. Germline V CDR1 and CDR2: SGHDN, FVKESK. Trimming took off 2 bases at V and 4 bases at J, with 14 bases between the two ends. CDR3 loop: CASSQIWGIGETQYF. In nucleotides, the CDR3 is TGTGCCAGCAGCCAAATTTGGGGCATAGGAGAGACCCAGTACTTC.

The rearrangement joins TRBV7-8 to TRBJ2-4, with unresolved D. V was trimmed by 3 bases and J by 4 bases, leaving 16 bases between them. Germline values: CDR1 SGHVS, CDR2 FQNEAQ. The CDR3 is 16 residues long. CDR3 sequence: CASSFDSYLTKNIQYF. For the CDR3, the DNA is TGTGCCAGCAGCTTCGACTCCTACCTGACTAAAAACATTCAGTACTTC.

The chain has TRBV25-1 and TRBJ1-1, with D possibly being TRBD1 (6 bases). CDR3 size: 15 residues. CDR1 and CDR2 (germline): MGHDK, SYGVNS. With 1 base removed from V and 1 base from J, the gap between germline ends came to 10 bases. This CDR3 is CASSELGAGNTEAFF. CDR3 nucleotide sequence: TGTGCCAGCAGTGAATTGGGGGCAGGGAACACTGAAGCTTTCTTT.

The gene calls are TRBV30 and TRBJ1-6; 9 bases agree with TRBD1. The V and J ends lost 3 bases and 10 bases, in that order; junction bases with no gene match: 4. In germline, CDR1 is GTSNPN, CDR2 SVGIG (reference sequence). CDR3 size: 13 residues. The CDR3 nucleotides read TGTGCCTGGAGGGGACAGGGATACTCACCCCTCCACTTT. This codes for CAWRGQGYSPLHF.

The chain joins TRBV6-4 to TRBJ2-3, with TRBD2 as a possible D gene (5 bases). The CDR3 runs 17 residues. V gave up 3 bases and J gave up 0 bases, with 16 bases separating them. Germline CDR1 reads MRHNA; CDR2 reads SNTAGT. DNA of the CDR3: TGTGCCAGCAGTGAGTTCTCTGAGCGGTCAAGCACAGATACGCAGTATTTT. Protein product: CASSEFSERSSTDTQYF.

V gene TRBV7-9 combines with J gene TRBJ1-1; 9 nucleotides align to TRBD1. V lost 5 bases and J lost 0; bases outside the gene matches: 7. This CDR3 has 16 residues. In germline, CDR1 is SEHNR, CDR2 FQNEAQ (reference sequence). The CDR3 coding sequence is TGTGCCAGCAGCCCCCCGGGACAGGGTATGAACACTGAAGCTTTCTTT. Translated: CASSPPGQGMNTEAFF.

The chain carries TRBV6-5 and TRBJ1-1; 9 bases align to TRBD1. Germline values: CDR1 MNHEY, CDR2 SVGAGI. The length of the CDR3 is 15 residues. Germline trimming cut 4 bases from V and 5 bases from J; bases unmatched to any gene: 8. This CDR3 reads CASSSWDRAGTEAFF. The CDR3 DNA reads as TGTGCCAGCAGTTCCTGGGACAGGGCGGGTACTGAAGCTTTCTTT.

The rearrangement uses TRBV5-1 and TRBJ2-5, with D unresolved. Germline assignment: CDR1 SGHRS and CDR2 YFSETQ. Between the trimmed V and J ends, which lost 0 bases and 5 bases, there was a span of 11 bases. This CDR3 is 14 amino acids long. The CDR3 nucleotides read TGCGCCAGCAGCTTGGTTGCGGTTTGGGAGACCCAGTACTTC. Protein product: CASSLVAVWETQYF.

About this clone itself: Other DNA sequences in the sample encode the same CDR3. The chain is built from TRBV4-2 and TRBJ1-6; D possibly corresponds to TRBD1 (6 bases). Trimming cost V 1 base and J 4 bases, with 8 bases left between them. The CDR3 loop spans 15 amino acids. From germline, CDR1 is LGHNA and CDR2 YNFKEQ. The CDR3 region has the DNA TGTGCCAGCAGCCAAGGACAGGTTTATAATTCACCCCTCCACTTT. This sequence encodes CASSQGQVYNSPLHF.

V usage is TRBV14 and J usage is TRBJ1-1; D remains unclear. The germline V gene has CDR1 SGHDN and CDR2 FVKESK. Between the trimmed V and J ends, which lost 4 bases and 0 bases, there was a span of 12 bases. This CDR3 is built from 15 residues. The CDR3 region is CASSPSTQMNTEAFF. As DNA, the CDR3 is TGTGCCAGCAGCCCATCGACACAGATGAACACTGAAGCTTTCTTT. The full variable domain, rest sourced from reference TRBV14 and TRBJ1-1, is EAGVTQFPSHSVIEKGQTVTLRCDPISGHDNLYWYRRVMGKEIKFLLHFVKESKQDESGMPNNRFLAERTGGTYSTLKVQPAELEDSGVYFCASSPSTQMNTEAFFGQGTRLTVV.

This clone was observed a handful of times. The genes are TRBV6-5 and TRBJ2-3; D may be TRBD1 (6 bases). This CDR3 region has 14 residues. CDR1 and CDR2 (germline): MNHEY, SVGAGI. Trimming cost V 6 bases and J 6 bases, with 16 bases left between them. This CDR3 reads CASSPATRGDTQYF. The CDR3 DNA reads TGTGCCAGCAGCCCCGCCACGAGGGGGGATACGCAGTATTTT.

J is TRBJ2-1 and V is TRBV28, with D tentatively TRBD2 (5 bases). This CDR3 spans 19 amino acids. The V gene's germline CDR1 is MDHEN and CDR2 SYDVKM. The V and J ends lost 5 bases and 0 bases respectively, with 23 bases between them. CDR3 sequence: CASSLYGPRGLSSYNEQFF. CDR3 DNA sequence: TGTGCCAGCAGTCTTTATGGCCCCCGAGGGCTGAGCTCCTACAATGAGCAGTTCTTC.

The chain is built from TRBV18 and TRBJ2-7; TRBD2 aligns across 8 bases. The V segment lost 3 bases and the J segment 4 bases; nucleotides outside the gene matches: 8. The germline gives CDR1 KGHSH, CDR2 LQKENI. The CDR3 has 15 residues. The DNA of the CDR3 is TGTGCCAGCTCACCTGTTCAGCGGGAGAGGTACGAGCAGTACTTC. The encoded protein is CASSPVQRERYEQYF.

This clone appeared a single time. The V call is TRBV27, the J call TRBJ1-2; perhaps TRBD1 as D (6 bases). Looked up from germline, CDR1 is MNHEY and CDR2 is SMNVEV (reference sequence). The CDR3 covers 18 residues. The germline V and J ends were trimmed by 5 bases and 1 base, with 23 bases remaining between them. The CDR3 loop is CASSPAGTRAGVNYGYTF. DNA for the CDR3: TGTGCCAGCAGTCCAGCCGGGACAAGGGCCGGAGTTAACTATGGCTACACCTTC.

This chain's CDR3 is CASSQEYRSGQPQHF. CDR3 DNA sequence: TGCGCCAGCAGCCAAGAATATCGAAGCGGGCAGCCCCAGCATTTT. The chain uses TRBV4-1 and TRBJ1-5, with no clear D. The germline gives CDR1 MGHRA, CDR2 YSYEKL. The V end was cut by 0 bases, the J end by 7 bases, with 13 bases between. The CDR3 spans 15 residues.

The rearrangement links TRBV7-2 to TRBJ2-1; 13 bases map to TRBD2. The junction had 5 bases not matched to a gene; V was cut back by 3 bases and J by 6 bases. The CDR3 runs 16 residues. Germline V gene sequence: CDR1 SGHTA, CDR2 FQGNSA. CDR3 region: CASSFGLAGVFNEQFF. CDR3 bases: TGTGCCAGCAGCTTTGGACTAGCGGGAGTATTCAATGAGCAGTTCTTC.

The gene calls are TRBV11-2 and TRBJ2-1, with D perhaps TRBD2 (5 bases). The CDR3 loop spans 15 amino acids. In germline, CDR1 is SGHAT, CDR2 FQNNGV. The V and J ends lost 1 base and 6 bases respectively, with 13 bases between them. The CDR3 sequence is CASSLGPSGSNEQFF. As DNA, the CDR3 is TGTGCCAGCAGCTTAGGCCCTTCGGGGAGCAATGAGCAGTTCTTC.

The chain is built from TRBV2 and TRBJ1-1; D ambiguous. This CDR3 spans 16 amino acids. In germline, CDR1 is SNHLY, CDR2 FYNNEI. The ends were cut back, 4 bases at V and 8 bases at J, with 23 bases in the middle. In DNA form, the CDR3 reads TGTGCCAGCAGTGTTTCCAGGATTTCTTTGGTCCTGGAAGCTTTCTTT. This encodes CASSVSRISLVLEAFF.

V and J are TRBV10-3 and TRBJ2-7, with D tentatively TRBD1 (5 bases). With 4 bases removed from V and 2 bases from J, the gap between germline ends came to 12 bases. CDR3 length: 14 residues. Germline CDR1 ENHRY, CDR2 SYGVKD. CDR3 DNA sequence: TGTGCCATCAGTGTTGACAGTCGCCCCTACGAGCAGTACTTC. As protein: CAISVDSRPYEQYF.

The chain carries TRBV11-3 and TRBJ1-3; D might be TRBD1 (5 bases). Germline V gene lookup returns CDR1 SGHNT and CDR2 YENEEA. This CDR3 has 13 amino acids. Trimming shortened V by 7 bases and J by 2 bases, and 9 bases separated the two germline ends. In DNA, the CDR3 is TGTGCCAGCAATACAGGCGCTGGAAACACCATATATTTT. Translated, it gives CASNTGAGNTIYF.

In this sample, this clone turned up a few times. The chain couples TRBV28 to TRBJ2-2; weak D call: TRBD2 (6 bases). Germline lookup yields CDR1 MDHEN and CDR2 SYDVKM. The CDR3 length is 15 residues. V was cut by 7 bases and J by 6 bases, with 18 bases left in between. CDR3 nucleotide sequence: TGTGCCAGCATGTCCGGGAGTTCAGGTCCCGGGGAGCTGTTTTTT. Protein sequence: CASMSGSSGPGELFF.

V is TRBV28 and J is TRBJ1-3; D gene uncertain. The germline V and J ends were trimmed by 7 bases and 0 bases, with 10 bases remaining between them. Germline V gene sequence: CDR1 MDHEN, CDR2 SYDVKM. CDR3 length: 14 residues. CDR3 DNA: TGTGCCAGCAACAGCATACACTCTGGAAACACCATATATTTT. It translates to CASNSIHSGNTIYF.

The chain links TRBV11-3 to TRBJ1-3; D gene unclear. Germline-derived CDR1 and CDR2 are SGHNT and YENEEA. Trimming shortened V by 7 bases and J by 3 bases, and 10 bases separated the two germline ends. CDR3 length: 13 residues. The CDR3 nucleotides read TGTGCCAGCACCCCGGAGGATGGAAACACCATATATTTT. Its translation: CASTPEDGNTIYF.

This clone appeared a single time. The gene calls are TRBV29-1 and TRBJ1-1; D uncertain. The V gene lost 2 bases and the J gene lost 4 bases, with 14 bases spanning the gap. Germline assignment: CDR1 SQVTM and CDR2 ANQGSEA. The CDR3 consists of 14 residues. The CDR3 sequence is CSVESRLRVTEAFF. DNA of the CDR3: TGCAGCGTTGAATCGAGGCTCCGAGTCACTGAAGCTTTCTTT.